One and the same sample provided the 18 T cell receptor beta chains below, sequenced in a study of T cell responses to AZD1222 COVID-19 vaccine. Sequencing used immunoSEQ multiplex PCR; TCRdb keeps in-frame clones, though not all of them. The sample consists of about 160,000 clones, roughly 90% of them appearing once. The starting material was peripheral blood, obtained 28 days after the second AZD1222 dose. These receptors were collected from an adult who received the AZD1222 COVID-19 vaccine.

V and J are TRBV27 and TRBJ2-5; perhaps TRBD2 as D (6 bases). V shed 1 base and J shed 3 bases, with 6 bases lying between them. Germline CDR1 is MNHEY and CDR2 is SMNVEV (reference sequence). The CDR3 extends over 13 amino acids. In nucleotides, the CDR3 is TGTGCCAGCAGTTTATGGGGGGAAGAGACCCAGTACTTC. Translation: CASSLWGEETQYF.

The chain links TRBV7-9 to TRBJ2-1, with D perhaps matching TRBD2 (5 bases). The CDR3 consists of 14 residues. The germline V gene encodes CDR1 SEHNR and CDR2 FQNEAQ (reference sequence). V lost 7 bases, J lost 2 bases, and 12 bases lay in between. CDR3 residues: CASKSLAAYNEQFF. CDR3 DNA: TGTGCCAGCAAAAGTCTAGCAGCCTACAATGAGCAGTTCTTC.

The chain links TRBV3-1 (or the pseudogene TRBV3-2) to TRBJ2-7, with D perhaps TRBD2 (5 bases). CDR1 and CDR2 (germline): LGHDT, YNNKEL (reference sequence). V was pared by 1 base and J by 3 bases, with 7 bases between. CDR3 length: 13 residues. This CDR3 reads CASSQGGYYEQYF. The CDR3 coding sequence is TGTGCCAGCAGCCAAGGCGGGTACTACGAGCAGTACTTC.

The CDR3: CASSEGAVRAGEKLFF. CDR3 sequence (DNA): TGCGCCAGCAGCGAGGGAGCGGTCAGGGCGGGGGAAAAACTGTTTTTT. J is TRBJ1-4 and V is TRBV5-1, with TRBD1 as a possible D gene (5 bases). This CDR3 has 16 amino acids. The germline V gene encodes CDR1 SGHRS and CDR2 YFSETQ. V lost 4 bases and J 8 bases, leaving 21 bases between the germline ends.

The chain has TRBV12-5 and TRBJ1-5, with no clear D. CDR3 length: 11 residues. Germline values: CDR1 LGHNT, CDR2 FRNRAP. V was clipped by 5 bases and J by 7 bases, with 6 bases between them. The CDR3 loop is CASGPGQPQHF. The CDR3 DNA reads as TGTGCTAGTGGTCCTGGCCAGCCCCAGCATTTT.

The CDR3 DNA reads TGTGCCTGGAGTGCTGTTAACGCCTATAATTCACCCCTCCACTTT. Translation: CAWSAVNAYNSPLHF. The chain recombines TRBV30 with TRBJ1-6; D uncertain. CDR3 length: 15 residues. V was shortened by 1 base and J by 2 bases, with 9 bases between the two germline ends. The germline CDR1 and CDR2 sequences are GTSNPN and SVGIG (reference sequence).

On this clone itself: Additional DNA sequences in this sample encode the identical CDR3. V is TRBV18 and J is TRBJ2-3; D unclear. The CDR3 extends over 13 amino acids. Trimming pared 6 bases from V and 2 bases from J, leaving 9 bases between. Germline V gene sequence: CDR1 KGHSH, CDR2 LQKENI. CDR3 amino acids: CASSPPVTDTQYF. CDR3 in DNA: TGTGCCAGCTCCCCCCCTGTCACAGATACGCAGTATTTT.

This chain uses TRBV4-1 with TRBJ1-1, with D perhaps TRBD1 (6 bases). Between the trimmed V and J ends, which lost 0 bases and 4 bases, there was a span of 18 bases. CDR3 length: 17 residues. Germline lookup yields CDR1 MGHRA and CDR2 YSYEKL. The DNA for the CDR3 is TGCGCCAGCAGCCAAGATCAAGTAGGTTCGGGGGCCACTGAAGCTTTCTTT. Translated: CASSQDQVGSGATEAFF.

The J gene is TRBJ1-6, the V gene TRBV14; D perhaps matches TRBD1 (6 bases). Germline V CDR1 and CDR2: SGHDN, FVKESK. The CDR3 loop spans 16 amino acids. V was pared by 0 bases and J by 6 bases, with 12 bases between. Here the CDR3 DNA reads TGTGCCAGCAGCCAAGAGATAGCCAGGGGTAATTCACCCCTCCACTTT. Its translation: CASSQEIARGNSPLHF.

V is TRBV29-1 and J is TRBJ1-1; D not resolved. This CDR3 comprises 13 residues. Trimming shortened V by 2 bases and J by 0 bases, and 7 bases separated the two germline ends. Germline CDR1 is SQVTM and CDR2 is ANQGSEA. CDR3 loop: CSVEYQLNTEAFF. The CDR3 bases are TGCAGCGTTGAATACCAGCTGAACACTGAAGCTTTCTTT.

The rearrangement joins TRBV15 to TRBJ2-7; D unresolved. Germline lookup yields CDR1 LNHNV and CDR2 YYDKDF (reference sequence). The CDR3 covers 13 residues. V was trimmed by 5 bases and J by 4 bases, leaving 12 bases between them. CDR3: CATSGLVGYEQYF. As DNA, the CDR3 is TGTGCCACCAGCGGCCTCGTAGGTTACGAGCAGTACTTC.

This rearrangement joins TRBV6-5 to TRBJ2-7; 7 bases align to TRBD1. Germline values: CDR1 MNHEY, CDR2 SVGAGI. The CDR3 contains 13 residues. J lost 2 bases, V lost 8 bases, and 6 bases had no gene match. CDR3 DNA: TGTGCCAGCGGGAACAGGGGTGCCTACGAGCAGTACTTC. Its protein product is CASGNRGAYEQYF.

This clone has just a few counts. This chain uses TRBV7-9 with TRBJ1-2, with TRBD1 as a possible D gene (5 bases). Germline loops: CDR1 SEHNR, CDR2 FQNEAQ (reference sequence). Trimming took 0 bases from V and 0 from J, leaving 11 bases between them. The CDR3 has 16 residues. The CDR3 coding sequence is TGTGCCAGCAGCTTAGCCCCGGGGCCAACTAACTATGGCTACACCTTC. Translating gives CASSLAPGPTNYGYTF.

V and J are TRBV12-3 or TRBV12-4 and TRBJ1-1; 9 bases are shared with TRBD1. The CDR3 runs 12 residues. Trimming removed 3 bases from V and 11 bases from J; junction bases left unmatched: 4. CDR3 DNA: TGTGCCAGCAGTTTCGGGACAGGGAATGCTTTCTTT. Protein: CASSFGTGNAFF.

This clone was seen more than once but under ten times. V and J are TRBV19 and TRBJ1-1; 7 nucleotides align to TRBD1. Germline assignment: CDR1 LNHDA and CDR2 SQIVND (reference sequence). The V gene end was trimmed by 7 bases and the J gene end by 2 bases; junction bases not matched to a gene: 13. This CDR3 region has 16 residues. CDR3 DNA sequence: TGTGCCAGTATCGATCCGGGCAGGGGGAGAAACACTGAAGCTTTCTTT. Translated: CASIDPGRGRNTEAFF.

V and J are TRBV7-8 and TRBJ2-5; unclear D gene. This CDR3 comprises 12 residues. The V gene's germline CDR1 is SGHVS and CDR2 FQNEAQ. The ends were cut back, 1 base at V and 7 bases at J, with 7 bases in the middle. DNA of the CDR3: TGTGCCAGCAGCTTAGAGTTAGGGACCCAGTACTTC. This sequence encodes CASSLELGTQYF.

The chain employs TRBV29-1 and TRBJ1-5; TRBD1 matches 10 bases. The CDR3 totals 15 residues. The V gene end was trimmed by 1 base and the J gene end by 2 bases; junction bases not matched to a gene: 2. Germline values: CDR1 SQVTM, CDR2 ANQGSEA. As DNA, the CDR3 is TGCAGCGTTGAAGCCGGGACAGGGGGCAATCAGCCCCAGCATTTT. Translation gives CSVEAGTGGNQPQHF.

The chain combines TRBV14 with TRBJ2-7, with TRBD1 matching 7 bases. The CDR3 sequence is 14 residues long. The junction had 3 bases not matched to a gene; V was cut back by 1 base and J by 3 bases. Per the germline V gene, CDR1 is SGHDN and CDR2 is FVKESK. CDR3: CASSQARDSYEQYF. DNA of the CDR3: TGTGCCAGCAGCCAAGCTAGGGACAGCTACGAGCAGTACTTC.